The 8 T cell receptor beta chains below come from one sample, sequenced in a study of shared clonotypes between healthy human individuals (TCRdb year 2020). The protocol used for the library was the immunoSEQ multiplex PCR assay. The immuneACCESS repertoire file appears here via TCRdb, limited to in-frame rearrangements. These files lack a portion of the clones; in checked studies, under half of the deficit traces to unresolved V genes, and the cause of the others is not known. Present in this sample are 2 million to 2.5 million clones, roughly 93% of which were seen just once. Clones ranked in the top ten supply roughly 0.39% of the sample. Sample: naive CD4+ T cells from PBMCs. Taken with the paper, the label for cell subset or site translates to: CD45RA+ positively selected. The receptor source for this set is a man between 18 and 35 years old in good health. Some clones in this sample may be carry-over from other donors' samples.

V and J are TRBV5-4 and TRBJ1-1, with D unclear. With 4 bases removed from V and 3 bases from J, the gap between germline ends came to 16 bases. CDR1 is SGHNT and CDR2 is YYREEE in the germline V gene (reference sequence). There are 15 residues in the CDR3. The CDR3 DNA sequence: TGTGCCAGCAGCGAGCCCGGGCGCGGGGACACTGAAGCTTTCTTT. As protein: CASSEPGRGDTEAFF.

This chain joins TRBV18 and TRBJ2-1; D might be TRBD1 or TRBD2, each matching 5 bases. Looked up from germline, CDR1 is KGHSH and CDR2 is LQKENI. This CDR3 region has 16 residues. Trimming removed 3 bases at V and 6 bases at J, with 18 bases between. As DNA, the CDR3 is TGTGCCAGCTCACCGCCCCGAGGGACCCCCGGCAATGAGCAGTTCTTC. Amino acid sequence: CASSPPRGTPGNEQFF.

The V gene is TRBV19, the J gene TRBJ1-3; 7 bases map to TRBD1. V trimming: 4 bases; J trimming: 4 bases; junction bases outside the gene matches: 4. Germline V gives CDR1 LNHDA, CDR2 SQIVND (reference sequence). The CDR3 contains 14 residues. This CDR3 is CASSRRDRGNTIYF. As DNA, the CDR3 is TGTGCCAGTAGTAGGAGGGACAGAGGAAACACCATATATTTT.

This clone was counted a single time. At one end, the junction sequence differs from germline, possibly due to a read error. In DNA, the CDR3 is TGTGCCAGCAGCTTAGGGGGGAGGGTCGTGTCGGACTTC. The encoded protein is CASSLGGRVVSDF. This sequence joins TRBV7-2 and TRBJ2-7; 7 bases fit TRBD2. Looked up from germline, CDR1 is SGHTA and CDR2 is FQGNSA. The CDR3 is made up of 13 amino acids.

The chain is built from TRBV7-2 and TRBJ2-7; D might be TRBD2 (5 bases). CDR1 is SGHTA and CDR2 is FQGNSA in the germline V gene. This CDR3 comprises 14 residues. V lost 2 bases and J 4 bases, leaving 12 bases between the germline ends. CDR3 in amino acids: CASSLFEGKYEQYF. The CDR3 DNA reads TGTGCCAGCAGCTTATTTGAGGGCAAGTACGAGCAGTACTTC. Based on the CDR3 plus reference TRBV7-2 and TRBJ2-7, the full variable domain is GAGVSQSPSNKVTEKGKDVELRCDPISGHTALYWYRQSLGQGLEFLIYFQGNSAPDKSGLPSDRFSAERTGGSVSTLTIQRTQQEDSAVYLCASSLFEGKYEQYFGPGTRLTVT.

The genes are TRBV11-2 and TRBJ2-5, with 7 bases identical to TRBD1. CDR1 is SGHAT and CDR2 is FQNNGV in the germline V gene. The CDR3 runs 14 residues. V lost 1 base, J lost 7 bases, and 6 bases stayed unmatched. The CDR3: CASSLGQGITTQYF. CDR3 in DNA: TGTGCCAGCAGCTTAGGACAGGGAATCACGACCCAGTACTTC.

The chain recombines TRBV11-2 with TRBJ2-7; possibly TRBD2 for D (6 bases). The CDR3 has 14 amino acids. The germline CDR1 and CDR2 sequences are SGHAT and FQNNGV. Deletions cut 0 bases from V and 5 bases from J, with 11 bases between. The CDR3 region is CASSLELASDEQYF. The CDR3 DNA reads as TGTGCCAGCAGCTTAGAACTAGCCTCGGACGAGCAGTACTTC.

Here the CDR3 reads CATSRDSLADGELFF. The CDR3 coding sequence is TGTGCCACCAGCAGAGATTCCCTAGCAGACGGGGAGCTGTTTTTT. The chain joins TRBV15 to TRBJ2-2; D might be TRBD2 (5 bases). Germline CDR1 LNHNV, CDR2 YYDKDF (reference sequence). Trimming pared 0 bases from V and 7 bases from J, leaving 12 bases between. CDR3 length: 15 amino acids.